This T cell receptor beta chain was captured in a study of T cell changes during pregnancy in multiple sclerosis. The repertoire was sequenced with immunoSEQ multiplex PCR; TCRdb's copy has only in-frame clones and lacks some. The table records around 36,000 clones, around 90% of them present only once. Trimming pared 2 bases from V and 9 bases from J, leaving 26 bases between. The CDR3 is 17 residues long. CDR1 is KGHSH, CDR2 LQKENI, per germline. The chain combines TRBV18 with TRBJ2-7, with a possible D match to TRBD1 (7 bases). The sample consisted of CD4+ T cells from peripheral blood mononuclear cells, taken in the third trimester of pregnancy. This receptor was taken from a female donor with multiple sclerosis, enrolled in a pregnancy study. CDR3 sequence (DNA): TGTGCCAGCTCACCAACCTCGGGCGGGACAGTGGCCTTGAGGCAGTACTTC. Amino acids: CASSPTSGGTVALRQYF.